The clone carrying this T cell receptor (beta chain) has ten or more counts. Antigen specificity is unknown. Constant-segment primers and 5'RACE yielded cDNA libraries for TCR alpha and TCR beta, each carrying sample barcodes and UMIs. TCRdb processed the 5' RACE reads anew with MiXCR; each CDR3 protein has one entry. The sample carries tens of thousands of distinct CDR3 sequences, 10% to 15% recorded once. This sample was included in a study of T-cell memory formation after mild COVID-19. Study summary: Clusters were largely donor specific.

CDR1 is SGHDT and CDR2 is YYEEEE in the germline V gene. V gave up 0 bases and J gave up 0 bases, with 7 bases separating them. The CDR3 consists of 15 residues. Notes on the study in general: Mostly located in CM and EM were contracting CD4+ clones, with contracting CD8+ clones located in EMRA. Clones contracting over day 15 to 85 were CD4/CD8 balanced, with later expanders leaning CD4+.

The TCR was taken from an adult woman who had mild COVID-19 (a few samples of this study predate the infection). Cell type and time point are not known. J is TRBJ2-1 and V is TRBV5-6; D gene ambiguous. Material: PBMCs or a T cell subset sorted from them (not recorded which). The CDR3 sequence is CASSLGLSSYNEQFF. CDR3 sequence (DNA): TGTGCCAGCAGCTTGGGACTGAGCTCCTACAATGAGCAGTTCTTC.